A single sample is the source of the 8 T cell receptor beta chains below, sequenced in a study of Graves' ophthalmopathy and Graves' hyperthyroidism. CDR3 regions of TCR beta were amplified from RNA transcripts. Second-round multiplex PCR came after first-round RT-PCR with HTBI primers. TCRdb fed the multiplex PCR reads into MiXCR, producing one record per CDR3 protein. Altogether around 400,000 distinct CDR3 sequences are present, about 18% being singletons, with the ten largest covering about 1.4%. Sequencing was performed on peripheral blood. The source is a woman between 18 and 30 years old with Graves' ophthalmopathy.

This clonotype was observed at least ten times. The CDR3, as DNA: TGTGCCTGGAGCTCCGGGACAAGCCTTCAAGAGACCCAGTACTTC. Protein product: CAWSSGTSLQETQYF. This chain joins TRBV30 and TRBJ2-5, with D possibly TRBD1 on 6 matching bases. From germline, CDR1 is GTSNPN and CDR2 SVGIG (reference sequence). The CDR3 has 15 residues. The V end was cut by 3 bases, the J end by 2 bases, with 16 bases between.

This clonotype has ten or more counts. CDR3 DNA sequence: TGTGCCAGCAGTTCCCTCAAGGACAGGGTCGGCGAGCAGTACTTC. Amino acid sequence: CASSSLKDRVGEQYF. V usage is TRBV28 and J usage is TRBJ2-7; the match to TRBD1 covers 8 bases. Germline loops: CDR1 MDHEN, CDR2 SYDVKM. The V gene end was trimmed by 4 bases and the J gene end by 6 bases; junction bases not matched to a gene: 11. CDR3 size: 15 residues.

At least ten counts were recorded for this clonotype. The J gene is TRBJ2-2, the V gene TRBV6-2 or TRBV6-3; 7 nucleotides line up with TRBD1. The V segment lost 5 bases and the J segment 8 bases; nucleotides outside the gene matches: 2. This CDR3 has 12 residues. The germline V gene encodes CDR1 MNHEY and CDR2 SVGEGT. The CDR3 coding sequence is TGTGCCAGCAGTCCCAGGGGGGGGGAGCTGTTTTTT. This translates into CASSPRGGELFF.

The table lists this clonotype with many counts. The V call is TRBV6-2 or TRBV6-3, the J call TRBJ2-7, with TRBD1 identical over 8 bases. Germline V gives CDR1 MNHEY, CDR2 SVGEGT. The CDR3 consists of 14 residues. With V trimmed by 5 bases and J by 6 bases, 9 bases remained unmatched. The CDR3 sequence: CASSTGTGAVEQYF. The DNA for the CDR3 is TGTGCCAGCAGTACCGGGACAGGCGCTGTCGAGCAGTACTTC.

The sample holds many counts of this clonotype. The gene calls are TRBV6-5 and TRBJ2-2; 8 bases fit TRBD2. Germline CDR1 and CDR2: MNHEY and SVGAGI. CDR3 size: 17 residues. V lost 2 bases, J lost 10 bases, and 15 bases stayed unmatched. CDR3 sequence: CASSYRLWGGGRKELFF. CDR3 bases: TGTGCCAGCAGTTACCGGCTGTGGGGCGGGGGGAGGAAGGAGCTGTTTTTT.

This clonotype was seen ten or more times. V gene TRBV6-1 combines with J gene TRBJ1-5; the D is unclear. CDR3 length: 13 amino acids. Between the trimmed V and J ends, which lost 1 base and 5 bases, there was a span of 6 bases. CDR1 and CDR2 from the germline V gene are MNHNS and SASEGT. The CDR3 coding sequence is TGTGCCAGCAGTGAAGGGGTGGATCAGCCCCAGCATTTT. Its translation is CASSEGVDQPQHF.

This clonotype was counted at least ten times. This chain uses TRBV28 with TRBJ1-2; no definite D call. The V gene lost 4 bases and the J gene lost 4 bases, with 4 bases spanning the gap. The length of the CDR3 is 11 residues. Germline lookup yields CDR1 MDHEN and CDR2 SYDVKM. The CDR3 protein is CASSSLYGYTF. In DNA, the CDR3 is TGTGCCAGCAGTTCGCTCTATGGCTACACCTTC.

This clonotype was detected many times. V gene TRBV12-3 or TRBV12-4 combines with J gene TRBJ1-5; no firm D call. The ends were cut back, 6 bases at V and 3 bases at J, with 12 bases in the middle. The CDR3 consists of 14 residues. In nucleotides, the CDR3 is TGTGCCAGCAGGATCCGGGGTATCAATCAGCCCCAGCATTTT. This encodes CASRIRGINQPQHF.